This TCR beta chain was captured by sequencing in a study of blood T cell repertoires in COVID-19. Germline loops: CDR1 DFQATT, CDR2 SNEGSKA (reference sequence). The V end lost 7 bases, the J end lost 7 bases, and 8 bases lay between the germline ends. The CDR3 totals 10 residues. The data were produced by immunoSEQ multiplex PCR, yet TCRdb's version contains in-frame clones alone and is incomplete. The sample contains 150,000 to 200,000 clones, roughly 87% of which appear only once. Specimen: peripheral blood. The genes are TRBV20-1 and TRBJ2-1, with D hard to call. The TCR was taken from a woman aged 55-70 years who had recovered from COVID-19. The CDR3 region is CSVVENEQFF. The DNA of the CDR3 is TGCAGTGTAGTGGAGAATGAGCAGTTCTTC.